This T cell receptor beta chain was captured in a study of Graves' ophthalmopathy and Graves' hyperthyroidism. Overall study: Samples of peripheral blood were obtained at initial diagnosis, prior to treatment of any kind.

Amplification targeted the TCR beta CDR3 regions, with RNA transcripts as the source material. The workflow started with a first-round RT-PCR run with HTBI primers and then moved on to a second-round multiplex PCR. TCRdb recomputed calls from the multiplex PCR reads with MiXCR, one row per CDR3 protein. The sample carries about 400,000 distinct CDR3 sequences, about 17% recorded once. V was shortened by 0 bases and J by 1 base, with 11 bases between the two germline ends. This CDR3 is 16 amino acids long. Germline-derived CDR1 and CDR2 are SGHRS and YFSETQ. There are many counts of this clonotype. Donors with ophthalmopathy: moderate-to-severe activity, CAS ≥3, NOSPECS ≥4, duration under 3 months. Other autoimmune diseases, uncontrolled infections, pregnancy or lactation led to the exclusion of patients.

The specimen sequenced was peripheral blood. The chain recombines TRBV5-1 with TRBJ1-3, with D uncertain. The TCR sequence derives from a woman aged 18-30 years with Graves' ophthalmopathy. The CDR3 sequence: CASSLDSSSSGNTIYF. In DNA form, the CDR3 reads TGCGCCAGCAGCTTGGACAGTTCGAGTTCTGGAAACACCATATATTTT. The whole variable domain, remainder taken from reference TRBV5-1 and TRBJ1-3, is KAGVTQTPRYLIKTRGQQVTLSCSPISGHRSVSWYQQTPGQGLQFLFEYFSETQRNKGNFPGRFSGRQFSNSRSEMNVSTLELGDSALYLCASSLDSSSSGNTIYFGEGSWLTVV.